The 22 T cell receptor beta chains below were found in one sample sequenced in a study of T cells in narcolepsy. Data came from immunoSEQ multiplex PCR; TCRdb stores just in-frame clones and leaves some out. The sample has some 30,000 clones, over 80% seen once; the top ten hold approximately 1.1%. The sequencing sample was made of memory (CD45RA-) CD4+ T cells from blood. These receptors all come from a human donor in good health.

The chain combines TRBV30 with TRBJ2-3; D is possibly TRBD2 (5 bases). This CDR3 comprises 16 residues. V lost 3 bases to trimming and J lost 2 bases, with 18 bases between them. CDR1 is GTSNPN, CDR2 SVGIG, per germline (reference sequence). The CDR3 is CAWSLRTSYYTDTQYF. The CDR3 bases are TGTGCCTGGAGCCTTAGGACTTCTTACTACACAGATACGCAGTATTTT.

The chain joins TRBV18 to TRBJ2-1; 8 bases fit TRBD1. Looked up from germline, CDR1 is KGHSH and CDR2 is LQKENI. V lost 3 bases to trimming and J lost 13 bases; unmatched junction nucleotides: 5. This CDR3 is built from 12 residues. In nucleotides, the CDR3 is TGTGCCAGCTCACCGTCGACAGGGGATCAGTTCTTC. Its translation: CASSPSTGDQFF.

This clone was picked up one time. The chain has TRBV6-5 and TRBJ1-3; D not resolved. CDR1 and CDR2 from the germline V gene are MNHEY and SVGAGI. This CDR3 region has 16 residues. V was pared by 0 bases and J by 1 base, with 10 bases between. CDR3 protein: CASSYSIPGSGNTIYF. CDR3 nucleotides: TGTGCCAGCAGTTACTCGATTCCGGGGTCTGGAAACACCATATATTTT.

This sequence joins TRBV9 and TRBJ2-3, with 13 bases fitting TRBD2. The CDR3 has 16 amino acids. The V gene end was trimmed by 3 bases and the J gene end by 6 bases; junction bases not matched to a gene: 7. Germline V gene lookup returns CDR1 SGDLS and CDR2 YYNGEE. The CDR3 DNA sequence: TGTGCCAGCAGCGCGACTAGCGGGGGGACTAGGGATACGCAGTATTTT. Translation: CASSATSGGTRDTQYF.

The chain recombines TRBV6-1 with TRBJ2-7, with 10 bases that match TRBD1. Germline V gene sequence: CDR1 MNHNS, CDR2 SASEGT. Losses at the gene ends were 7 bases for V and 2 bases for J; bases not matched to a gene: 5. CDR3 length equals 14 residues. Here the CDR3 DNA reads TGTGCCAGCAACCGGGACAGGGGTACCTACGAGCAGTACTTC. Encoded protein: CASNRDRGTYEQYF.

This chain uses TRBV7-2 with TRBJ2-1, with unresolved D. The germline CDR1 and CDR2 sequences are SGHTA and FQGNSA. The CDR3 consists of 12 residues. V was pared by 0 bases and J by 3 bases, with 0 bases between. This CDR3 reads CASSLAYNEQFF. The CDR3 region has the DNA TGTGCCAGCAGCTTAGCCTACAATGAGCAGTTCTTC. Full variable domain (missing parts from reference TRBV7-2 and TRBJ2-1): GAGVSQSPSNKVTEKGKDVELRCDPISGHTALYWYRQSLGQGLEFLIYFQGNSAPDKSGLPSDRFSAERTGGSVSTLTIQRTQQEDSAVYLCASSLAYNEQFFGPGTRLTVL.

The chain carries TRBV29-1 and TRBJ2-3; the D gene is possibly TRBD1 (7 bases). Germline V gene sequence: CDR1 SQVTM, CDR2 ANQGSEA. Trimming removed 3 bases from V and 4 bases from J, with 14 bases in between. This CDR3 comprises 14 residues. The DNA of the CDR3 is TGCAGCGTTGAGGAGACCAGGGGGGCAGATACGCAGTATTTT. As protein: CSVEETRGADTQYF.

This chain links TRBV19 with TRBJ2-7; 7 bases map to TRBD1. Germline values: CDR1 LNHDA, CDR2 SQIVND (reference sequence). CDR3 length: 13 residues. V lost 4 bases to trimming and J lost 2 bases; unmatched junction nucleotides: 2. In DNA form, the CDR3 reads TGTGCCAGTAGTAGGGACAGAACCTACGAGCAGTACTTC. This encodes CASSRDRTYEQYF.

This clone has just one count. The DNA of the CDR3 is TGTGCCAGCAGCTTGGCTAGCGCCATTAACAATGAGCAGTTCTTC. Translating gives CASSLASAINNEQFF. This chain links TRBV5-4 with TRBJ2-1; possibly TRBD2 for D (6 bases). This CDR3 comprises 15 residues. The V end lost 0 bases, the J end lost 5 bases, and 12 bases lay between the germline ends. Germline V gene data show CDR1 as SGHNT and CDR2 as YYREEE (reference sequence).

This clone was counted a single time. The chain uses TRBV6-5 and TRBJ1-2; TRBD1 agrees at 8 bases. The CDR3 has 14 amino acids. Germline V gene sequence: CDR1 MNHEY, CDR2 SVGAGI. The junction had 10 bases not matched to a gene; V was cut back by 5 bases and J by 8 bases. CDR3 loop: CASSRAGGSGGYTF. In DNA, the CDR3 is TGTGCCAGCAGTCGGGCAGGGGGCAGTGGAGGCTACACCTTC.

CDR3: CASSLGGLGFYEQYF. In DNA, the CDR3 is TGTGCCAGCAGTCTAGGTGGACTAGGGTTTTACGAGCAGTACTTC. This sequence joins TRBV7-9 and TRBJ2-7; 7 positions agree with TRBD2. Losses at the gene ends were 6 bases for V and 4 bases for J; bases not matched to a gene: 12. Germline CDR1 is SEHNR and CDR2 is FQNEAQ (reference sequence). This CDR3 has 15 residues. The whole variable domain, filled in from reference TRBV7-9 and TRBJ2-7, reads DTGVSQNPRHKITKRGQNVTFRCDPISEHNRLYWYRQTLGQGPEFLTYFQNEAQLEKSRLLSDRFSAERPKGSFSTLEIQRTEQGDSAMYLCASSLGGLGFYEQYFGPGTRLTVT.

The chain uses TRBV7-2 and TRBJ2-5; D perhaps matches TRBD2 (7 bases). The CDR3 has 15 residues. Germline values: CDR1 SGHTA, CDR2 FQGNSA. V was pared by 7 bases and J by 4 bases, with 19 bases between. The CDR3 loop is CASNTVGGAGETQYF. The CDR3 DNA reads as TGTGCCAGCAATACTGTTGGGGGGGCCGGAGAGACCCAGTACTTC.

This CDR3 is CASSHPREGNTQYF. The CDR3 DNA reads as TGCGCCAGCAGCCACCCCCGCGAGGGAAATACGCAGTATTTT. V is TRBV4-1 and J is TRBJ2-3, with a tentative D call TRBD2 (5 bases). Looked up from germline, CDR1 is MGHRA and CDR2 is YSYEKL. The CDR3 is 14 residues long. V was trimmed by 3 bases and J by 7 bases, leaving 14 bases between them.

This clone was seen only once. The V gene is TRBV11-1, the J gene TRBJ2-1; TRBD1 aligns across 7 bases. Germline CDR1 and CDR2: SGHAT and FQDESV (reference sequence). This CDR3 spans 15 amino acids. The V gene end was trimmed by 4 bases and the J gene end by 4 bases; junction bases not matched to a gene: 7. Written as DNA, the CDR3 is TGTGCCAGCAGCTACCGACAGGGACGATACAATGAGCAGTTCTTC. Protein: CASSYRQGRYNEQFF.

This chain joins TRBV19 and TRBJ1-5; TRBD1 agrees at 8 bases. This CDR3 region has 15 residues. CDR1 and CDR2 from the germline V gene are LNHDA and SQIVND (reference sequence). With V trimmed by 4 bases and J by 0 bases, 2 bases remained unmatched. The CDR3 reads CASSTDRASNQPQHF. The CDR3 region has the DNA TGTGCCAGTAGTACGGACAGGGCTAGCAATCAGCCCCAGCATTTT. The variable domain in full, completed from reference TRBV19 and TRBJ1-5, reads DGGITQSPKYLFRKEGQNVTLSCEQNLNHDAMYWYRQDPGQGLRLIYYSQIVNDFQKGDIAEGYSVSREKKESFPLTVTSAQKNPTAFYLCASSTDRASNQPQHFGDGTRLSIL.

This clone was seen more than once but under ten times. The rearrangement uses TRBV7-9 and TRBJ1-2, with 9 bases identical to TRBD1. This CDR3 has 13 residues. With 5 bases clipped from V and 8 bases from J, the junction kept 6 bases outside the gene matches. The germline gives CDR1 SEHNR, CDR2 FQNEAQ (reference sequence). CDR3 sequence (DNA): TGTGCCAGCAGCCTACAGGGGGCACGGGGCTACACCTTC. It specifies CASSLQGARGYTF.

CDR3 residues: CASSTRTGRDSPLHF. DNA for the CDR3: TGTGCCAGCAGCACCCGGACTGGGCGAGATTCACCCCTCCACTTT. The J gene is TRBJ1-6, the V gene TRBV5-4; D is unresolved. Per germline, CDR1 SGHNT and CDR2 YYREEE (reference sequence). The CDR3 extends over 15 amino acids. V was pared by 4 bases and J by 8 bases, with 16 bases between.

The gene calls are TRBV18 and TRBJ2-3; the D gene is possibly TRBD1 (5 bases). Trimming shortened V by 2 bases and J by 4 bases, and 7 bases separated the two germline ends. Germline loops: CDR1 KGHSH, CDR2 LQKENI. The CDR3 is 13 residues long. The CDR3 loop reads CASSPARADTQYF. CDR3 coding DNA: TGTGCCAGCTCACCAGCCAGGGCAGATACGCAGTATTTT.

The chain joins TRBV9 to TRBJ2-3, with D unresolved. The CDR3 sequence is 15 residues long. Germline V CDR1 and CDR2: SGDLS, YYNGEE. V shed 1 base and J shed 0 bases, with 9 bases lying between them. DNA of the CDR3: TGTGCCAGCAGCGTAACGGCAACCAGCACAGATACGCAGTATTTT. It yields the protein CASSVTATSTDTQYF.

This chain joins TRBV7-8 and TRBJ2-7; 11 nucleotides match TRBD2. The V gene's germline CDR1 is SGHVS and CDR2 FQNEAQ. CDR3 size: 15 residues. The V segment lost 1 base and the J segment 7 bases; nucleotides outside the gene matches: 6. The CDR3 spells CASSLVGSGRGEQYF. CDR3 in DNA: TGTGCCAGCAGCTTAGTGGGTAGCGGGAGGGGGGAGCAGTACTTC.

This chain joins TRBV30 and TRBJ1-1, with 9 bases aligning to TRBD1. Germline CDR1 and CDR2: GTSNPN and SVGIG (reference sequence). The V segment lost 7 bases and the J segment 4 bases; nucleotides outside the gene matches: 16. The CDR3 runs to 16 residues. The CDR3 nucleotides read TGTGCCTCTACGCAGGGACAGGGTAGTCGCGGCACTGAAGCTTTCTTT. This translates into CASTQGQGSRGTEAFF.

This chain joins TRBV2 and TRBJ1-5; 8 bases match TRBD1. J was trimmed by 2 bases and V by 5 bases; bases with no gene match: 2. Germline assignment: CDR1 SNHLY and CDR2 FYNNEI. The CDR3 length is 14 residues. The CDR3 is CASSQDRGNQPQHF. The CDR3 DNA reads TGTGCCAGCAGTCAGGACAGGGGCAATCAGCCCCAGCATTTT.